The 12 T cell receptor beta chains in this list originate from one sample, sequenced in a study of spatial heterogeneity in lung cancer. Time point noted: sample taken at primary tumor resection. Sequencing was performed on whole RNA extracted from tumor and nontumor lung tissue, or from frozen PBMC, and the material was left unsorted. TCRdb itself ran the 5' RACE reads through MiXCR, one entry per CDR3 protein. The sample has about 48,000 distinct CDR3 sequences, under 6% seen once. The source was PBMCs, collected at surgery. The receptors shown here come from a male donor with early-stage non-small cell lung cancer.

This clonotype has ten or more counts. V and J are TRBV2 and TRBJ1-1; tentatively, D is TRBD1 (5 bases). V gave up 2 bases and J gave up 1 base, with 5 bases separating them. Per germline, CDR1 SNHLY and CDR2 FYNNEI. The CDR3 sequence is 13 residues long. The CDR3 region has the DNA TGTGCCAGCAGTGAAAGGGGGAACACTGAAGCTTTCTTT. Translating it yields CASSERGNTEAFF.

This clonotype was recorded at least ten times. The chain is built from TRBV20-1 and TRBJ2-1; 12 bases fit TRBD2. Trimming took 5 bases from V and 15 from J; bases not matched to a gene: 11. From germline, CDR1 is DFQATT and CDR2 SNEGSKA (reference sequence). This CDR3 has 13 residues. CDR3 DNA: TGCAGTGCTCGCCCGACTAGCGGGAGTAATCCGTTCTTC. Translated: CSARPTSGSNPFF.

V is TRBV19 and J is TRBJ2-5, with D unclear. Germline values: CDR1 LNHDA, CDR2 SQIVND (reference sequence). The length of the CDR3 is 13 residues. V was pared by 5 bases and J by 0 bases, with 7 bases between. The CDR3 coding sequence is TGTGCCAGTAGTCCCGAGGACCAAGAGACCCAGTACTTC. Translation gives CASSPEDQETQYF.

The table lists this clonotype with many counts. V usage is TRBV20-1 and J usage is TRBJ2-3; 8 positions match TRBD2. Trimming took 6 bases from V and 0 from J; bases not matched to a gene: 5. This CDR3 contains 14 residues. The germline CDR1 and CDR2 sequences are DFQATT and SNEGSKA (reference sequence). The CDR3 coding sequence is TGCAGTGCCCGTAGCGGGACCAGCACAGATACGCAGTATTTT. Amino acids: CSARSGTSTDTQYF.

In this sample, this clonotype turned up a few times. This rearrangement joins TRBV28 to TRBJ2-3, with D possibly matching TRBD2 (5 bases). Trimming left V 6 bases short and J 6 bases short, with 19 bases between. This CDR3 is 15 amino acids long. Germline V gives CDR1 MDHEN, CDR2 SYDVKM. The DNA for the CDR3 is TGTGCCAGCAGAGGGATACGACGGGGTAGTGATACGCAGTATTTT. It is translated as CASRGIRRGSDTQYF.

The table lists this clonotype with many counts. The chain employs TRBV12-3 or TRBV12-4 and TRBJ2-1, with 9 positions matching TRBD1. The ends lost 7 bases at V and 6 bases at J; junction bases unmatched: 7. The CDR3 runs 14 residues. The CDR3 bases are TGTGCCAGCACCCGGACAGGGGCCGTCAATGAGCAGTTCTTC. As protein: CASTRTGAVNEQFF.

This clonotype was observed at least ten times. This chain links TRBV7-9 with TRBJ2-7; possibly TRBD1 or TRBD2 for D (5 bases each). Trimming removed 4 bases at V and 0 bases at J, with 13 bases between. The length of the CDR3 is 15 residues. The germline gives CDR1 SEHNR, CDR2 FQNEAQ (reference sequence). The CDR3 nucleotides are TGTGCCAGCAGCTCGGGACGCGTCCGCTCCTACGAGCAGTACTTC. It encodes CASSSGRVRSYEQYF.

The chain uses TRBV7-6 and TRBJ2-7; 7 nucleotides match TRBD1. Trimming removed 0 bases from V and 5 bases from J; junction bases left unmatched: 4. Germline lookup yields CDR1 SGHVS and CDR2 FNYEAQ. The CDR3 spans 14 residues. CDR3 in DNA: TGTGCCAGCAGCTTAGCACAGGGGATAGACGAGCAGTACTTC. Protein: CASSLAQGIDEQYF.

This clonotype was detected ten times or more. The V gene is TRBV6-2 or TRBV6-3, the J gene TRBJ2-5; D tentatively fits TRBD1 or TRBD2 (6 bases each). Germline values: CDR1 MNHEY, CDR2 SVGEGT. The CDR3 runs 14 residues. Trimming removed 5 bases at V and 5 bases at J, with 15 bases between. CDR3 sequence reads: CASSRGAWEETQYF. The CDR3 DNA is TGTGCCAGCAGTAGGGGGGCCTGGGAGGAGACCCAGTACTTC.

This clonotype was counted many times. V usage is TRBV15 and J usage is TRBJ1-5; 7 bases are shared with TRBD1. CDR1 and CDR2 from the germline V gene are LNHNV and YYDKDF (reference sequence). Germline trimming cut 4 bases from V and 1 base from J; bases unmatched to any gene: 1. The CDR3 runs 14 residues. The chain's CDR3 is CATSIQGSNQPQHF. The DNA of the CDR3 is TGTGCCACCAGCATACAGGGGAGCAATCAGCCCCAGCATTTT.

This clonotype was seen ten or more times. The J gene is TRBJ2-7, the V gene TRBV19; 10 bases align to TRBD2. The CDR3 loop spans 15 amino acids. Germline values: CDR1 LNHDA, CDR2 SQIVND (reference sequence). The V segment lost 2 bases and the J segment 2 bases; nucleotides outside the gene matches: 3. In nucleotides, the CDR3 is TGTGCCAGTAGTATATGGACTAGCGGCACCTACGAGCAGTACTTC. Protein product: CASSIWTSGTYEQYF.

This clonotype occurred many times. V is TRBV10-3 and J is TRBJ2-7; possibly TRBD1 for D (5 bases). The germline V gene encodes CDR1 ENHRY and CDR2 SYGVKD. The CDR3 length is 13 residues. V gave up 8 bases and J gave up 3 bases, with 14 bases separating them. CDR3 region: CAIGHRDSYEQYF. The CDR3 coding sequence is TGTGCCATCGGTCACCGCGACAGCTACGAGCAGTACTTC.